These 25 T cell receptor beta chains were sequenced from one sample in a study of blood T cell repertoires in COVID-19. Measured with immunoSEQ multiplex PCR; TCRdb has only the in-frame clones, and not every one. The sample carries about 350,000 clones, 90% to 95% recorded once. Input material: peripheral blood. Every receptor here comes from a young woman who had recovered from COVID-19.

This rearrangement joins TRBV6-2 or TRBV6-3 to TRBJ2-1; 15 bases fit TRBD2. The CDR3 has 17 amino acids. Trimming cost V 4 bases and J 7 bases; bases outside gene matches: 8. Germline V CDR1 and CDR2: MNHEY, SVGEGT. DNA of the CDR3: TGTGCCAGCAGTTCTACCCGTGGGACTAGCGGGAGGAATGAGCAGTTCTTC. It yields the protein CASSSTRGTSGRNEQFF.

The J gene is TRBJ2-3, the V gene TRBV6-2 or TRBV6-3, with 8 bases matching TRBD2. The CDR3 has 18 amino acids. The germline V gene encodes CDR1 MNHEY and CDR2 SVGEGT. The junction had 12 bases not matched to a gene; V was cut back by 2 bases and J by 2 bases. In DNA form, the CDR3 reads TGTGCCAGCAGTTACAAGGGGGATAGCGGGATGACCACAGATACGCAGTATTTT. It yields the protein CASSYKGDSGMTTDTQYF.

The rearrangement links TRBV6-6 to TRBJ2-1; no clear D gene. V lost 6 bases, J lost 10 bases, and 10 bases lay in between. The germline gives CDR1 MNHNY, CDR2 SVGAGI (reference sequence). CDR3 length: 11 residues. The CDR3 DNA follows: TGTGCCAGCAGCCCCCAGGCCGAGCAGTTCTTC. Translated: CASSPQAEQFF.

This clone was detected once. This chain joins TRBV30 and TRBJ2-5; TRBD1 matches 9 bases. This CDR3 has 14 residues. Germline CDR1 is GTSNPN and CDR2 is SVGIG (reference sequence). The V and J ends lost 2 bases and 5 bases, in that order; junction bases with no gene match: 6. The CDR3 sequence: CAWSLGQGRETQYF. The DNA for the CDR3 is TGTGCCTGGAGTCTCGGACAGGGGAGGGAGACCCAGTACTTC.

This clone has only one observation. V gene TRBV4-1 combines with J gene TRBJ1-3, with TRBD1 identical over 7 bases. This CDR3 is 15 amino acids long. The J segment lost 9 bases and the V segment lost 2 bases, leaving 10 bases of the junction unmatched. Germline V gene data show CDR1 as MGHRA and CDR2 as YSYEKL. The CDR3 DNA is TGCGCCAGCAGCCAACGAGGGGGCCTTCGATCCACCATATATTTT. This codes for CASSQRGGLRSTIYF.

The genes are TRBV5-1 and TRBJ2-1; D unresolved. CDR3 length: 16 amino acids. Per the germline V gene, CDR1 is SGHRS and CDR2 is YFSETQ. The germline V and J ends were trimmed by 1 base and 1 base, with 12 bases remaining between them. The CDR3 reads CASSLIPGRSYNEQFF. Here the CDR3 DNA reads TGCGCCAGCAGCTTGATCCCGGGTAGATCCTACAATGAGCAGTTCTTC. Combining the CDR3 with reference TRBV5-1 and TRBJ2-1 gives the whole variable domain KAGVTQTPRYLIKTRGQQVTLSCSPISGHRSVSWYQQTPGQGLQFLFEYFSETQRNKGNFPGRFSGRQFSNSRSEMNVSTLELGDSALYLCASSLIPGRSYNEQFFGPGTRLTVL.

This chain joins TRBV19 and TRBJ1-5; 7 bases are a match to TRBD1. From germline, CDR1 is LNHDA and CDR2 SQIVND (reference sequence). The CDR3 has 17 residues. The ends lost 8 bases at V and 4 bases at J; junction bases unmatched: 17. The CDR3 coding sequence is TGTGCCAGTCTAGTCATCGGGGACAGAGGGGGTAATCAGCCCCAGCATTTT. Encoded protein: CASLVIGDRGGNQPQHF. Full variable domain (rest looked up from reference TRBV19 and TRBJ1-5): DGGITQSPKYLFRKEGQNVTLSCEQNLNHDAMYWYRQDPGQGLRLIYYSQIVNDFQKGDIAEGYSVSREKKESFPLTVTSAQKNPTAFYLCASLVIGDRGGNQPQHFGDGTRLSIL.

V usage is TRBV7-2 and J usage is TRBJ1-1; D not resolved. The V and J ends lost 2 bases and 0 bases respectively, with 10 bases between them. This CDR3 region has 15 residues. Germline-derived CDR1 and CDR2 are SGHTA and FQGNSA. CDR3 sequence reads: CASSLQTLVNTEAFF. The CDR3, as DNA: TGTGCCAGCAGCTTACAAACCCTAGTGAACACTGAAGCTTTCTTT.

This chain links TRBV6-2 or TRBV6-3 with TRBJ2-1; 8 bases match TRBD2. The CDR3 has 15 amino acids. The germline V gene has CDR1 MNHEY and CDR2 SVGEGT. After removal of 2 bases from V and 7 bases from J, the junction contained 7 bases not matched to a gene. CDR3 in DNA: TGTGCCAGCAGTTACGGTAACGGGAGGGGAAATGAGCAGTTCTTC. It encodes CASSYGNGRGNEQFF.

The CDR3 spells CASSRDWQNIQYF. The DNA for the CDR3 is TGTGCCAGCAGTAGGGACTGGCAAAACATTCAGTACTTC. The chain carries TRBV2 and TRBJ2-4, with TRBD2 as a possible D gene (6 bases). Germline assignment: CDR1 SNHLY and CDR2 FYNNEI. CDR3 length equals 13 residues. V lost 5 bases and J 5 bases, leaving 10 bases between the germline ends. Looking up the rest from reference TRBV2 and TRBJ2-4 gives the full variable domain: EPEVTQTPSHQVTQMGQEVILRCVPISNHLYFYWYRQILGQKVEFLVSFYNNEISEKSEIFDDQFSVERPDGSNFTLKIRSTKLEDSAMYFCASSRDWQNIQYFGAGTRLSVL.

The V and J genes are TRBV7-9 and TRBJ2-4; 11 bases map to TRBD2. The germline CDR1 and CDR2 sequences are SEHNR and FQNEAQ (reference sequence). The J segment lost 0 bases and the V segment lost 5 bases, leaving 9 bases of the junction unmatched. CDR3 length: 18 amino acids. CDR3 loop: CASSPGTSGDLAKNIQYF. CDR3 coding DNA: TGTGCCAGCAGCCCCGGGACTAGCGGAGATCTAGCCAAAAACATTCAGTACTTC.

The chain combines TRBV14 with TRBJ1-2, with D tentatively TRBD1 (6 bases). Germline V gene data show CDR1 as SGHDN and CDR2 as FVKESK. Trimming removed 5 bases from V and 4 bases from J, with 11 bases in between. This CDR3 is 13 amino acids long. The CDR3 here is CASSRQVSYGYTF. The CDR3 region has the DNA TGTGCCAGCAGCAGACAGGTTTCCTATGGCTACACCTTC.

This rearrangement joins TRBV11-3 to TRBJ2-3; D is perhaps TRBD2 (5 bases). V shed 5 bases and J shed 5 bases, with 11 bases lying between them. The CDR3 consists of 13 residues. Germline lookup yields CDR1 SGHNT and CDR2 YENEEA. This CDR3 is CASSRRAGDTQYF. The CDR3 DNA sequence: TGTGCCAGCAGCCGGCGGGCTGGAGATACGCAGTATTTT.

This rearrangement joins TRBV5-6 to TRBJ1-3, with TRBD1 matching 7 bases. CDR1 and CDR2 (germline): SGHDT, YYEEEE. This CDR3 contains 16 residues. After removal of 4 bases from V and 0 bases from J, the junction contained 7 bases not matched to a gene. The CDR3 DNA is TGTGCCAGCAGCCCCGGGACAGCATTCTCTGGAAACACCATATATTTT. As protein: CASSPGTAFSGNTIYF.

The sample holds a few counts of this clone. This chain joins TRBV5-1 and TRBJ2-1; 9 nucleotides match TRBD1. J lost 6 bases, V lost 0 bases, and 7 bases had no gene match. The CDR3 is 16 residues long. Per the germline V gene, CDR1 is SGHRS and CDR2 is YFSETQ. CDR3 region: CASSLASGQGANEQFF. CDR3 DNA sequence: TGCGCCAGCAGCTTGGCCTCGGGACAGGGAGCCAATGAGCAGTTCTTC.

The chain links TRBV5-4 to TRBJ2-4; D call uncertain. V was shortened by 0 bases and J by 6 bases, with 13 bases between the two germline ends. In germline, CDR1 is SGHNT, CDR2 YYREEE (reference sequence). The CDR3 covers 15 residues. The CDR3 bases are TGTGCCAGCAGCTTGGGACGCGGTGTTGGAAACATTCAGTACTTC. Its protein product is CASSLGRGVGNIQYF.

V gene TRBV5-4 combines with J gene TRBJ2-1; a possible D gene is TRBD2 (6 bases). There are 15 residues in the CDR3. V was shortened by 2 bases and J by 6 bases, with 15 bases between the two germline ends. Germline-derived CDR1 and CDR2 are SGHNT and YYREEE (reference sequence). CDR3 DNA sequence: TGTGCCAGCAGCTTTACGGGAGTAGTAATCAATGAGCAGTTCTTC. It translates to CASSFTGVVINEQFF.

CDR3 amino acids: CASSLGQGAHEKLFF. In nucleotides, the CDR3 is TGTGCCAGCAGTTTAGGACAGGGGGCGCACGAAAAACTGTTTTTT. V gene TRBV6-5 combines with J gene TRBJ1-4, with TRBD1 identical over 11 bases. CDR3 length: 15 amino acids. V lost 4 bases and J lost 8; bases outside the gene matches: 6. The germline V gene has CDR1 MNHEY and CDR2 SVGAGI.

The CDR3 nucleotides read TGTGCCAGCAGTTTCCCCGGAGGGAGATCGGATACGCAGTATTTT. Protein: CASSFPGGRSDTQYF. The chain combines TRBV27 with TRBJ2-3, with a weak D call TRBD2 (6 bases). CDR3 length: 15 residues. Trimming shortened V by 3 bases and J by 6 bases, and 16 bases separated the two germline ends. Looked up from germline, CDR1 is MNHEY and CDR2 is SMNVEV (reference sequence).

This clone showed up just once. The chain uses TRBV5-6 and TRBJ1-4; perhaps TRBD1 as D (6 bases). Germline assignment: CDR1 SGHDT and CDR2 YYEEEE. Trimming removed 7 bases at V and 4 bases at J, with 17 bases between. The CDR3 consists of 15 residues. CDR3 coding DNA: TGTGCCAGCGCGACAGGTCCTCTAGGTAATGAAAAACTGTTTTTT. Translation gives CASATGPLGNEKLFF.

The V gene is TRBV19, the J gene TRBJ2-3, with TRBD2 as a possible D gene (5 bases). V was shortened by 6 bases and J by 6 bases, with 10 bases between the two germline ends. The CDR3 consists of 12 residues. CDR1 is LNHDA, CDR2 SQIVND, per germline (reference sequence). CDR3 DNA sequence: TGTGCCAGTAGCCTACTAGGGGATACGCAGTATTTT. As protein: CASSLLGDTQYF.

The genes are TRBV4-1 and TRBJ1-1; D remains ambiguous. The CDR3 is 16 residues long. With 3 bases removed from V and 4 bases from J, the gap between germline ends came to 18 bases. The germline V gene has CDR1 MGHRA and CDR2 YSYEKL. CDR3 in amino acids: CASSHEPEIGSTEAFF. CDR3 nucleotide sequence: TGCGCCAGCAGCCACGAACCAGAGATCGGGTCCACTGAAGCTTTCTTT.

The rearrangement joins TRBV6-2 or TRBV6-3 to TRBJ2-2; possible D gene TRBD2, 6 bases. The CDR3 has 16 residues. The V end was cut by 5 bases, the J end by 4 bases, with 17 bases between. CDR1 and CDR2 from the germline V gene are MNHEY and SVGEGT. The CDR3 sequence is CASSGSWGVSTGELFF. The DNA of the CDR3 is TGTGCCAGCAGTGGGTCTTGGGGGGTGAGCACCGGGGAGCTGTTTTTT.

This CDR3 is CASSQDSRGTQYF. CDR3 nucleotide sequence: TGCGCCAGCAGCCAAGATTCTCGGGGTACGCAGTATTTT. The chain employs TRBV4-3 and TRBJ2-3; D might be TRBD2 (5 bases). V gave up 0 bases and J gave up 8 bases, with 9 bases separating them. This CDR3 has 13 residues. Germline V gene lookup returns CDR1 LGHNA and CDR2 YSLEER.

CDR3 DNA sequence: TGTGCCAGCAGTCGGGGACAGCGGCAAGAGACCCAGTACTTC. Translation gives CASSRGQRQETQYF. The chain is built from TRBV27 and TRBJ2-5, with TRBD1 matching over 7 bases. Germline V gives CDR1 MNHEY, CDR2 SMNVEV (reference sequence). This CDR3 contains 14 residues. The ends lost 5 bases at V and 2 bases at J; junction bases unmatched: 5.